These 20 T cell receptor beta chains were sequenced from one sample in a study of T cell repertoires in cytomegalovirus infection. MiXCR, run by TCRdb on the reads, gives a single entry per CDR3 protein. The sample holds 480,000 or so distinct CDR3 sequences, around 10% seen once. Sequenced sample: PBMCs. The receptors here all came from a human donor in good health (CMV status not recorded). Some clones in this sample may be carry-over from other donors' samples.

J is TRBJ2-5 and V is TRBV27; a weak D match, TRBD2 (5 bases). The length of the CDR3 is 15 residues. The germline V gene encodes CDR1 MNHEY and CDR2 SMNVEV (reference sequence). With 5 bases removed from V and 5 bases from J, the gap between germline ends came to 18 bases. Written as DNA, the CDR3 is TGTGCCAGCAGTCTTGACTACTCCCTCGAGGAGACCCAGTACTTC. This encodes CASSLDYSLEETQYF.

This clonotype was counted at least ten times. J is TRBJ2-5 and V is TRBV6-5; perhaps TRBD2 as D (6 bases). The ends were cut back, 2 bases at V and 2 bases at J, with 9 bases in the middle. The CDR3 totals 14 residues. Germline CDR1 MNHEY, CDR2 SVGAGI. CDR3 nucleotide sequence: TGTGCCAGCAGTTACCCGGGAGCACAAGAGACCCAGTACTTC. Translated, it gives CASSYPGAQETQYF.

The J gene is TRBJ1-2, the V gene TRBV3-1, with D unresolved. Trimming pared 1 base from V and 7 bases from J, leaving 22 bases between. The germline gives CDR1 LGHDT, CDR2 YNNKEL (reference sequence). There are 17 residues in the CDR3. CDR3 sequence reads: CASSQALLRPTQSGYTF. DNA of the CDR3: TGTGCCAGCAGCCAAGCTCTTCTTCGGCCGACTCAGTCTGGCTACACCTTC.

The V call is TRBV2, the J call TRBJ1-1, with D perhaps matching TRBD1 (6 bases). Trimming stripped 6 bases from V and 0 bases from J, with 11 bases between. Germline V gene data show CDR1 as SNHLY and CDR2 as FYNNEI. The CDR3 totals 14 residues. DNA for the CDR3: TGTGCCAGCAGCAAAGGACAGATGAACACTGAAGCTTTCTTT. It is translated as CASSKGQMNTEAFF.

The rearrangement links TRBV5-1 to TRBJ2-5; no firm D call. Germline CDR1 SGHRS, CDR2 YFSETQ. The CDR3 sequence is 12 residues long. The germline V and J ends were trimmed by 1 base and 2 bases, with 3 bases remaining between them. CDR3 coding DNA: TGCGCCAGCAGCTTGAGGCAAGAGACCCAGTACTTC. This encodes CASSLRQETQYF.

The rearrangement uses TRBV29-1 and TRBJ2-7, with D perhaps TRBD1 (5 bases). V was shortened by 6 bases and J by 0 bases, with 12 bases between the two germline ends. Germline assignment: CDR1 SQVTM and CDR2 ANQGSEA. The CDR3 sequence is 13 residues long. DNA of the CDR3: TGCAGCGTCCTACCGACAGCCTCCTACGAGCAGTACTTC. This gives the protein CSVLPTASYEQYF.

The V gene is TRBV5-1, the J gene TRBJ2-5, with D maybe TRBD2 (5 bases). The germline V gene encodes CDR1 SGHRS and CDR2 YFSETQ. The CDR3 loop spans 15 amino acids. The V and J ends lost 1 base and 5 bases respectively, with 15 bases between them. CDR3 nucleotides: TGCGCCAGCAGCTTGTCCTTGTCGGGCGGGGAGACCCAGTACTTC. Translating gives CASSLSLSGGETQYF.

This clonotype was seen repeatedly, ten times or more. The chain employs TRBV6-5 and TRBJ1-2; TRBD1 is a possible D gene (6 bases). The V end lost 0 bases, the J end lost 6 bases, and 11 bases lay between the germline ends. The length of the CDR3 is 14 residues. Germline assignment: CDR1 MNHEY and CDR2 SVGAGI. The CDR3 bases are TGTGCCAGCAGTTACTCGAACAGGGATAATGGCTACACCTTC. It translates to CASSYSNRDNGYTF.

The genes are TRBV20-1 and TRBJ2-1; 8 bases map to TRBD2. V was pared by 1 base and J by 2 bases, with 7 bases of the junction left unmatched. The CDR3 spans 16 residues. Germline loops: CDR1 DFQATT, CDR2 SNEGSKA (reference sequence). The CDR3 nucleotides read TGCAGTGCTAGAGCTTTAGGGCGGGAGGCCTACAATGAGCAGTTCTTC. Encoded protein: CSARALGREAYNEQFF.

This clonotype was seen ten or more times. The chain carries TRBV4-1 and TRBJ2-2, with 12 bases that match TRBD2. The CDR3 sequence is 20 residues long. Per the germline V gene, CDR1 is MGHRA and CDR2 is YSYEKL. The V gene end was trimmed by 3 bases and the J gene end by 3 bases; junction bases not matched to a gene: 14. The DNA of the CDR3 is TGCGCCAGCAGCCAGCGGCTAGCGGGAGGGCCCCTCTTTGACACCGGGGAGCTGTTTTTT. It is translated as CASSQRLAGGPLFDTGELFF.

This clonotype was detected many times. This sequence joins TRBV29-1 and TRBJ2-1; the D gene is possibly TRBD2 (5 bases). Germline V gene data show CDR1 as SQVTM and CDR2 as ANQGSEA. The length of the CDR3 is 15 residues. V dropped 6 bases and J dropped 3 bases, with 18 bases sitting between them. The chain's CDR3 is CSVPGASGVYNEQFF. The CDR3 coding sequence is TGCAGCGTACCAGGAGCGTCCGGGGTCTACAATGAGCAGTTCTTC.

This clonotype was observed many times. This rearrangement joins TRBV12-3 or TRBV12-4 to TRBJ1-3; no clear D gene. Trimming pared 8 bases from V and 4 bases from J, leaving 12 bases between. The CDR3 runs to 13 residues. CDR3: CASRPAGGNTIYF. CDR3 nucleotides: TGTGCCAGCCGTCCTGCCGGGGGAAACACCATATATTTT.

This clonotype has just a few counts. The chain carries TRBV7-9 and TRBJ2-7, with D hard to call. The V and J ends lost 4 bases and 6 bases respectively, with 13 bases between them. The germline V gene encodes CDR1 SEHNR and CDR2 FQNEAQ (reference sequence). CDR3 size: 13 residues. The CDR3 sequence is CASSSPMDAEQYF. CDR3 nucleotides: TGTGCCAGCAGCTCCCCGATGGATGCCGAGCAGTACTTC.

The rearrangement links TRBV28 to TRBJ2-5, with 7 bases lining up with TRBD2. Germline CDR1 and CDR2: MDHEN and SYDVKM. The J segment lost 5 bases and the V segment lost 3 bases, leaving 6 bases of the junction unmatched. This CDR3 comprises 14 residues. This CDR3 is CASSFRGEEETQYF. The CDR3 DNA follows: TGTGCCAGCAGTTTCCGGGGGGAAGAGGAGACCCAGTACTTC.

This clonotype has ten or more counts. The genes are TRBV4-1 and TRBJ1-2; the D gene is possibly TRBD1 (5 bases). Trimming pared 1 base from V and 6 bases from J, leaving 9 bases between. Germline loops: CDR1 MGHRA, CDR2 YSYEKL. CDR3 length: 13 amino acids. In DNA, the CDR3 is TGCGCCAGCAGCCAAGTCGAAGGGGATGGCTACACCTTC. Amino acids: CASSQVEGDGYTF.

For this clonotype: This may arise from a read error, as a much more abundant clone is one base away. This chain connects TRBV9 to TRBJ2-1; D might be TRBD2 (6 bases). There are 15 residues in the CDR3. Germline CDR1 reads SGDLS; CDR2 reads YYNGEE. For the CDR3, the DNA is TGTGCCAGCAGCGTAGTAGCGGAGCCTTACAATGAGCAGTTGTTC. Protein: CASSVVAEPYNEQLF.

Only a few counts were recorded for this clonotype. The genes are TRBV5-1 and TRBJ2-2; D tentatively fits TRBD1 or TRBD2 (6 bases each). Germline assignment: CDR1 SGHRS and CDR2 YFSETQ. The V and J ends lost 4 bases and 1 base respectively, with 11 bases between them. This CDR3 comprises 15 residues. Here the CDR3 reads CASSPGGLNTGELFF. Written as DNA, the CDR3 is TGCGCCAGCAGCCCCGGGGGCCTGAACACCGGGGAGCTGTTTTTT. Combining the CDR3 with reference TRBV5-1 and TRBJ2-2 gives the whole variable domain KAGVTQTPRYLIKTRGQQVTLSCSPISGHRSVSWYQQTPGQGLQFLFEYFSETQRNKGNFPGRFSGRQFSNSRSEMNVSTLELGDSALYLCASSPGGLNTGELFFGEGSRLTVL.

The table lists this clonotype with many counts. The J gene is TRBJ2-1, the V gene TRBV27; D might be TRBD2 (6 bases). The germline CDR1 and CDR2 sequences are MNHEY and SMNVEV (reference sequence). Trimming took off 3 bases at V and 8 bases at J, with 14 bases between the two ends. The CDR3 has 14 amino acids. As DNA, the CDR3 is TGTGCCAGCAGTTTTCTGGGAGCGGGCCATGAGCAGTTCTTC. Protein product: CASSFLGAGHEQFF.

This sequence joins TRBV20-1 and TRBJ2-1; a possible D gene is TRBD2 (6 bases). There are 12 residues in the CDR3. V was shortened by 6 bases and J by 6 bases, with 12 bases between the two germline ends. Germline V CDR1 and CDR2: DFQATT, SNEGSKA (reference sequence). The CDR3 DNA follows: TGCAGTGCGCCCGGGACTTTCAATGAGCAGTTCTTC. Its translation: CSAPGTFNEQFF.

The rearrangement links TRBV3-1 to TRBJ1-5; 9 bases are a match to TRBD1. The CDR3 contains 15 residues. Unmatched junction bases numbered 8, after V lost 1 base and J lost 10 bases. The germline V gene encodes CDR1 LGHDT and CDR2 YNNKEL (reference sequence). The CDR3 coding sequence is TGTGCCAGCAGCCAAGGAGGACAGGGGTTGTTACCCCAGCATTTT. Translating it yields CASSQGGQGLLPQHF.